What follows describes a single T cell receptor beta chain. Its antigen is not identified. Sequencing relied on immunoSEQ assay v3.0, run at survey level. What sequencing targeted per sample was about 35,000-55,000 T-cell genomes. The repertoire was sequenced with immunoSEQ multiplex PCR; TCRdb's copy has only in-frame clones and lacks some. The data show 35,000 to 45,000 clones, over 75% seen once. The entry originates in a study of long-term antiretroviral therapy in people with HIV. V gave up 4 bases and J gave up 2 bases; unmatched junction bases: 5. The CDR3 is made up of 14 amino acids. CDR1 SGHNT and CDR2 YYREEE come from the germline V gene (reference sequence). Study results and caveats: Control repertoires displayed wider CDR3 length ranges than the HIV repertoires. Pre-ART clonal expansions dominated every time point's repertoire.

This rearrangement joins TRBV5-4 to TRBJ1-1; TRBD1 aligns across 7 bases. The sample here was unsorted PBMCs, taken 2.2 years after starting antiretroviral therapy. This sequence originates from a man between 18 and 29 years old with HIV. The CDR3 nucleotides are TGTGCCAGCAGCCCCAGGACAGGAAACACTGAAGCTTTCTTT. It translates to CASSPRTGNTEAFF.